The 21 T cell receptor beta chains given below trace back to one sample, sequenced in a study of shared clonotypes between healthy human individuals. This table comes from immunoSEQ multiplex PCR, and its TCRdb copy is limited to in-frame clones, with some not included. The sample holds 1.6 million or so clones, around 97% seen once. The sequencing input was naive CD4+ T cells sorted from blood. Subset here: CD45RA+ positively selected. The receptors come from a man between 25 and 39 years old in good health.

This chain links TRBV28 with TRBJ2-1, with a weak D call TRBD2 (6 bases). CDR1 MDHEN and CDR2 SYDVKM come from the germline V gene. The length of the CDR3 is 15 residues. Trimming removed 5 bases at V and 3 bases at J, with 14 bases between. The CDR3 sequence: CASSPPGGIYNEQFF. The CDR3 bases are TGTGCCAGCAGTCCCCCCGGCGGGATCTACAATGAGCAGTTCTTC. Complete variable domain (other parts from reference TRBV28 and TRBJ2-1): DVKVTQSSRYLVKRTGEKVFLECVQDMDHENMFWYRQDPGLGLRLIYFSYDVKMKEKGDIPEGYSVSREKKERFSLILESASTNQTSMYLCASSPPGGIYNEQFFGPGTRLTVL.

The chain carries TRBV18 and TRBJ2-7; D is possibly TRBD2 (5 bases). Germline V gene data show CDR1 as KGHSH and CDR2 as LQKENI. V lost 8 bases and J lost 4, with 9 bases in between. The CDR3 consists of 11 residues. The CDR3 coding sequence is TGTGCCAGCCACGGGGTTTACGAGCAGTACTTC. It encodes CASHGVYEQYF.

This clone was recorded once. In DNA, the CDR3 is TGTGCCAGCAGTTCCGGACAGCCCTGGCGGGGAGAGCAGTACTTC. It codes for CASSSGQPWRGEQYF. The chain couples TRBV28 to TRBJ2-7; D may match TRBD1 or TRBD2 (6 bases each). V was pared by 4 bases and J by 7 bases, with 20 bases between. Germline V CDR1 and CDR2: MDHEN, SYDVKM. The CDR3 is made up of 15 amino acids.

V gene TRBV7-9 combines with J gene TRBJ1-1, with D perhaps matching TRBD1 (6 bases). The CDR3 covers 14 residues. The V gene lost 5 bases and the J gene lost 3 bases, with 13 bases spanning the gap. CDR1 and CDR2 (germline): SEHNR, FQNEAQ (reference sequence). DNA of the CDR3: TGTGCCAGCAGCCGACAGGCGGGGGACACTGAAGCTTTCTTT. This sequence encodes CASSRQAGDTEAFF. The variable domain in full, completed from reference TRBV7-9 and TRBJ1-1, reads DTGVSQNPRHKITKRGQNVTFRCDPISEHNRLYWYRQTLGQGPEFLTYFQNEAQLEKSRLLSDRFSAERPKGSFSTLEIQRTEQGDSAMYLCASSRQAGDTEAFFGQGTRLTVV.

The V and J genes are TRBV5-1 and TRBJ2-5; D is possibly TRBD1 (5 bases). The germline V gene encodes CDR1 SGHRS and CDR2 YFSETQ. The V end was cut by 4 bases, the J end by 5 bases, with 12 bases between. This CDR3 has 13 amino acids. The CDR3, as DNA: TGCGCCAGCAGCCAGTCAGGGCGGGAGACCCAGTACTTC. It is translated as CASSQSGRETQYF.

This chain links TRBV10-3 with TRBJ1-4, with 8 bases identical to TRBD1. In germline, CDR1 is ENHRY, CDR2 SYGVKD. The V gene end was trimmed by 0 bases and the J gene end by 9 bases; junction bases not matched to a gene: 6. The CDR3 runs to 15 residues. DNA of the CDR3: TGTGCCATCAGTGAGTCGATAGGACAGGGTCAAAAACTGTTTTTT. This translates into CAISESIGQGQKLFF.

The gene calls are TRBV6-6 and TRBJ2-3, with TRBD2 as a possible D gene (5 bases). Trimming shortened V by 7 bases and J by 2 bases, and 16 bases separated the two germline ends. Germline CDR1 and CDR2: MNHNY and SVGAGI (reference sequence). The CDR3 length is 15 residues. CDR3 protein: CASTLPGEPTDTQYF. The CDR3 coding sequence is TGTGCCAGCACCCTACCCGGGGAACCCACAGATACGCAGTATTTT.

J is TRBJ2-3 and V is TRBV7-2, with TRBD2 as a possible D gene (6 bases). Germline CDR1 and CDR2: SGHTA and FQGNSA. Trimming took 0 bases from V and 6 from J, leaving 19 bases between them. This CDR3 is built from 17 residues. CDR3 sequence (DNA): TGTGCCAGCAGCTTAGCCCCTCCGGAGGGCATCCGGGATACGCAGTATTTT. It codes for CASSLAPPEGIRDTQYF.

The CDR3 sequence: CASSGQAGLASYEQYF. Here the CDR3 DNA reads TGTGCCAGCAGTGGGCAGGCGGGATTAGCTTCCTACGAGCAGTACTTC. The chain recombines TRBV6-1 with TRBJ2-7; weak D call: TRBD2 (6 bases). Germline assignment: CDR1 MNHNS and CDR2 SASEGT. The CDR3 length is 16 residues. Trimming cost V 4 bases and J 1 base, with 17 bases left between them.

This chain connects TRBV7-9 to TRBJ2-7, with TRBD2 matching over 8 bases. Losses at the gene ends were 1 base for V and 2 bases for J; bases not matched to a gene: 4. CDR3 length equals 15 residues. CDR1 SEHNR and CDR2 FQNEAQ come from the germline V gene (reference sequence). CDR3 residues: CASSLVPGGTYEQYF. The DNA of the CDR3 is TGTGCCAGCAGCTTAGTCCCGGGAGGGACCTACGAGCAGTACTTC.

The chain carries TRBV10-3 and TRBJ2-1; 12 positions match TRBD2. Trimming at V came to 6 bases and at J to 4 bases, leaving 7 bases not matched to a gene. Germline assignment: CDR1 ENHRY and CDR2 SYGVKD. The CDR3 has 16 residues. The CDR3 DNA follows: TGTGCCATCAGGCCGACTAGCGGGGGACTTTACAATGAGCAGTTCTTC. This encodes CAIRPTSGGLYNEQFF.

This rearrangement joins TRBV28 to TRBJ2-6; TRBD1 is a possible D gene (6 bases). The CDR3 runs to 17 residues. CDR1 and CDR2 (germline): MDHEN, SYDVKM. V was clipped by 6 bases and J by 4 bases, with 19 bases between them. The CDR3 DNA follows: TGTGCCAGCAGCTCCCCGACAGGTAATACAGGGGCCAACGTCCTGACTTTC. It translates to CASSSPTGNTGANVLTF.

The rearrangement joins TRBV6-1 to TRBJ1-3, with D possibly matching TRBD1 (6 bases). Per germline, CDR1 MNHNS and CDR2 SASEGT. This CDR3 has 14 residues. Trimming took off 6 bases at V and 2 bases at J, with 11 bases between the two ends. As DNA, the CDR3 is TGTGCCAGCAGGAGACAGGTCCCTGGAAACACCATATATTTT. Protein product: CASRRQVPGNTIYF.

J is TRBJ1-2 and V is TRBV19, with 7 bases aligning to TRBD1. The V gene end was trimmed by 6 bases and the J gene end by 0 bases; junction bases not matched to a gene: 13. The CDR3 consists of 17 residues. Germline V gives CDR1 LNHDA, CDR2 SQIVND (reference sequence). CDR3 nucleotides: TGTGCCAGTAGCCGACAGGGAGGTACCCTAACTAACTATGGCTACACCTTC. Residues: CASSRQGGTLTNYGYTF.

This clone was seen just once. The chain employs TRBV18 and TRBJ1-4, with TRBD1 matching 10 bases. The CDR3 is made up of 14 amino acids. V lost 3 bases and J lost 7; bases outside the gene matches: 2. Germline CDR1 KGHSH, CDR2 LQKENI. The CDR3 is CASSPDRGTEKLFF. The CDR3 DNA sequence: TGTGCCAGCTCACCGGACAGGGGGACTGAAAAACTGTTTTTT.

The chain recombines TRBV5-4 with TRBJ2-1; a possible D gene is TRBD1 (6 bases). With 3 bases removed from V and 5 bases from J, the gap between germline ends came to 9 bases. The CDR3 runs 13 residues. Germline V CDR1 and CDR2: SGHNT, YYREEE (reference sequence). This CDR3 is CASSSGQNNEQFF. The CDR3 coding sequence is TGTGCCAGCAGCTCAGGACAGAACAATGAGCAGTTCTTC.

The chain carries TRBV25-1 and TRBJ1-2; 12 nucleotides align to TRBD1. V was clipped by 5 bases and J by 7 bases; unmatched bases: 14. In germline, CDR1 is MGHDK, CDR2 SYGVNS. The CDR3 is made up of 17 amino acids. The CDR3 sequence: CASSPRPGQGATGGYTF. The CDR3 nucleotides read TGTGCCAGCAGTCCACGACCGGGACAGGGGGCGACAGGTGGCTACACCTTC.

V and J are TRBV29-1 and TRBJ2-7, with D tentatively TRBD1 (5 bases). Deletions cut 5 bases from V and 4 bases from J, with 9 bases between. CDR1 is SQVTM and CDR2 is ANQGSEA in the germline V gene. The CDR3 has 11 residues. CDR3 coding DNA: TGCAGCGTTTTCAGGGCGTACGAGCAGTACTTC. It translates to CSVFRAYEQYF.

Remarks on this clone: Other nucleotide sequences from this sample produce the same CDR3. This rearrangement joins TRBV18 to TRBJ2-7; D may be TRBD1 (5 bases). Per the germline V gene, CDR1 is KGHSH and CDR2 is LQKENI. The germline V and J ends were trimmed by 3 bases and 4 bases, with 13 bases remaining between them. CDR3 length: 14 residues. This chain's CDR3 is CASSPGQGIYEQYF. CDR3 coding DNA: TGTGCCAGCTCACCTGGGCAGGGCATTTACGAGCAGTACTTC. Variable domain in full (rest from reference TRBV18 and TRBJ2-7): NAGVMQNPRHLVRRRGQEARLRCSPMKGHSHVYWYRQLPEEGLKFMVYLQKENIIDESGMPKERFSAEFPKEGPSILRIQQVVRGDSAAYFCASSPGQGIYEQYFGPGTRLTVT.

This clone was found once. The gene calls are TRBV5-4 and TRBJ2-5; D may be TRBD1 or TRBD2 (5 bases each). The ends were cut back, 5 bases at V and 5 bases at J, with 19 bases in the middle. Germline assignment: CDR1 SGHNT and CDR2 YYREEE (reference sequence). This CDR3 is 15 amino acids long. CDR3 sequence reads: CASSSAGASGETQYF. CDR3 bases: TGTGCCAGCAGTTCGGCCGGGGCGTCGGGGGAGACCCAGTACTTC. Full variable domain (missing parts from reference TRBV5-4 and TRBJ2-5): ETGVTQSPTHLIKTRGQQVTLRCSSQSGHNTVSWYQQALGQGPQFIFQYYREEENGRGNFPPRFSGLQFPNYSSELNVNALELDDSALYLCASSSAGASGETQYFGPGTRLLVL.

This chain connects TRBV5-1 to TRBJ1-2; D call uncertain. Trimming took 0 bases from V and 1 from J, leaving 13 bases between them. This CDR3 spans 16 amino acids. Per germline, CDR1 SGHRS and CDR2 YFSETQ. The chain's CDR3 is CASSLAAGPLNYGYTF. As DNA, the CDR3 is TGCGCCAGCAGCTTGGCGGCAGGCCCACTTAACTATGGCTACACCTTC.